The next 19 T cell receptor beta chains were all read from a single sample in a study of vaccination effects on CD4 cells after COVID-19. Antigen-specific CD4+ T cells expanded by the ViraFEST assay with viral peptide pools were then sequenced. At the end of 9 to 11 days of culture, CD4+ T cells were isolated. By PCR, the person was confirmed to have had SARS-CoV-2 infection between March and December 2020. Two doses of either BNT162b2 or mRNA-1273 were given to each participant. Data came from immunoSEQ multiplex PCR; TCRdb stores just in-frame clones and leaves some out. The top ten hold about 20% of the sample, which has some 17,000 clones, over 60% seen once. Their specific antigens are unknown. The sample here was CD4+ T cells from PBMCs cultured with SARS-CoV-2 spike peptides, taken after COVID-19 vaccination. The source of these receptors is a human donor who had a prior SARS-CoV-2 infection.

CDR3 sequence (DNA): TGTGCCAGCAGTTCCACAGAGTTGGTCGGGGAGCTGTTTTTT. Translated: CASSSTELVGELFF. V gene TRBV6-5 combines with J gene TRBJ2-2; D gene ambiguous. With 4 bases removed from V and 7 bases from J, the gap between germline ends came to 13 bases. Germline V gives CDR1 MNHEY, CDR2 SVGAGI. This CDR3 has 14 amino acids.

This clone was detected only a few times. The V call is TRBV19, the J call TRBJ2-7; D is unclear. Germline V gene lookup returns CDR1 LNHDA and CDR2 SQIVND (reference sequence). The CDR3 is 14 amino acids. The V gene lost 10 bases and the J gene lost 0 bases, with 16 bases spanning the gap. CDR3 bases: TGTGCCACTAAACTCAGGCAGGACTCCTACGAGCAGTACTTC. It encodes CATKLRQDSYEQYF.

CDR3 DNA: TGTGCCTCGCAGTGGACAGCTCAAGAGACCCAGTACTTC. It encodes CASQWTAQETQYF. The J gene is TRBJ2-5, the V gene TRBV2, with D possibly being TRBD1 (6 bases). Looked up from germline, CDR1 is SNHLY and CDR2 is FYNNEI. The CDR3 has 13 amino acids. Trimming left V 11 bases short and J 2 bases short, with 15 bases between. The full variable domain, rest sourced from reference TRBV2 and TRBJ2-5, is EPEVTQTPSHQVTQMGQEVILRCVPISNHLYFYWYRQILGQKVEFLVSFYNNEISEKSEIFDDQFSVERPDGSNFTLKIRSTKLEDSAMYFCASQWTAQETQYFGPGTRLLVL.

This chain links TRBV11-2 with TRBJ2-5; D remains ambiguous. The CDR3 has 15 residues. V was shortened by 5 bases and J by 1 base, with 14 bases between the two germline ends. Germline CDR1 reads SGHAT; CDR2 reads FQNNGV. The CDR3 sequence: CASSTPPSFQETQYF. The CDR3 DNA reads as TGTGCCAGCAGCACCCCGCCTTCCTTCCAAGAGACCCAGTACTTC.

CDR3 in DNA: TGTGCCAGCAGCTCGCAAGGAGGTGGGAGCGCCTATAATTCACCCCTCCACTTT. Its protein is CASSSQGGGSAYNSPLHF. J is TRBJ1-6 and V is TRBV3-1 (or the pseudogene TRBV3-2); D call uncertain. CDR1 is LGHDT and CDR2 is YNNKEL in the germline V gene (reference sequence). V lost 5 bases to trimming and J lost 2 bases, with 19 bases between them. This CDR3 has 18 amino acids.

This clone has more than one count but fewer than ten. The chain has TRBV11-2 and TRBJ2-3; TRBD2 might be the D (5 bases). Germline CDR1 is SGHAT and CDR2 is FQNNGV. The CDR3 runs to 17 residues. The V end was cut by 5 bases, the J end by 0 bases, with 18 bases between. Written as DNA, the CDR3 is TGTGCCAGCAGCAGGCCGGACTTCCCACATAGCACAGATACGCAGTATTTT. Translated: CASSRPDFPHSTDTQYF.

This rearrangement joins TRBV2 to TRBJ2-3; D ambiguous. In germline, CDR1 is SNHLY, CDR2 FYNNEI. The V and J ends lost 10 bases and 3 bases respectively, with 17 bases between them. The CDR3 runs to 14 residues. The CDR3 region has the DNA TGTGCCACCGCCCTAGAGTCAGATACAGATACGCAGTATTTT. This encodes CATALESDTDTQYF.

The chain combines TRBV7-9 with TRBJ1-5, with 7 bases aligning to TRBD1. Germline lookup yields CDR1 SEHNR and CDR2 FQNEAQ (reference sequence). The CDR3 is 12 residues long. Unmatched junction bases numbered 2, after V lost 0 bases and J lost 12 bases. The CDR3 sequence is CASSLATGRQHF. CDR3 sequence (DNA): TGTGCCAGCAGCTTAGCGACAGGGCGCCAGCATTTT.

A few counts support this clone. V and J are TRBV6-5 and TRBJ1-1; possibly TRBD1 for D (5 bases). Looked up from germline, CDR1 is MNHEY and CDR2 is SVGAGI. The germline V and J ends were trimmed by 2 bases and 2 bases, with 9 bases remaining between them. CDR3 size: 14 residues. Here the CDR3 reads CASSYRGVNTEAFF. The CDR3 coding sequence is TGTGCCAGCAGTTACCGGGGGGTAAACACTGAAGCTTTCTTT.

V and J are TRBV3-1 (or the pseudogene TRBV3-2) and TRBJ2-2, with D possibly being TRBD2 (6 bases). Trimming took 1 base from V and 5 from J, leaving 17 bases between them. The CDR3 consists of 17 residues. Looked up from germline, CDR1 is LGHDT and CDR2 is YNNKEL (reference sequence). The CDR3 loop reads CASSQGLGTSRTGELFF. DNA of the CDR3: TGTGCCAGCAGCCAAGGTCTCGGTACTAGCAGAACCGGGGAGCTGTTTTTT.

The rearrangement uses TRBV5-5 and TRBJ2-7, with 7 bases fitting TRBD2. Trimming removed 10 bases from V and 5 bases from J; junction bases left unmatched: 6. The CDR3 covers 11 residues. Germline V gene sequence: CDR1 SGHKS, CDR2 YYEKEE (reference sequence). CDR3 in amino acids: CAQAGVDEQYF. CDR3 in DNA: TGTGCCCAGGCGGGGGTCGACGAGCAGTACTTC.

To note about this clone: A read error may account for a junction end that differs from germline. The CDR3: CASSLRPYSEQFF. CDR3 bases: TGTGCCAGCAGCTTACGACCGTACAGTGAGCAGTTCTTC. This chain uses TRBV7-2 with TRBJ2-1; no firm D call. This CDR3 has 13 amino acids. CDR1 SGHTA and CDR2 FQGNSA come from the germline V gene. The whole variable domain, remainder taken from reference TRBV7-2 and TRBJ2-1, is GAGVSQSPSNKVTEKGKDVELRCDPISGHTALYWYRQSLGQGLEFLIYFQGNSAPDKSGLPSDRFSAERTGGSVSTLTIQRTQQEDSAVYLCASSLRPYSEQFFGPGTRLTVL.

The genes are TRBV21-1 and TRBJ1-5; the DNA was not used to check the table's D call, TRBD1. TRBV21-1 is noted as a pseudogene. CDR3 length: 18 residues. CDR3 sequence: CASTRDRESEIRYQPQHF. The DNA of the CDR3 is TGTGCCAGCACCCGGGACAGGGAAAGTGAGATAAGGTACCAGCCCCAGCATTTT.

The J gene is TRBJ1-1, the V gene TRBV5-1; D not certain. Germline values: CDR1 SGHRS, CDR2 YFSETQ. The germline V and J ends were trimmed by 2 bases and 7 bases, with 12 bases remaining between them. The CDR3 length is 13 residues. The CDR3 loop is CASSFRSADEAFF. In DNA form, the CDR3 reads TGCGCCAGCAGCTTTCGGTCGGCGGATGAAGCTTTCTTT. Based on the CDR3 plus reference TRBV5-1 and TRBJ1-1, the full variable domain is KAGVTQTPRYLIKTRGQQVTLSCSPISGHRSVSWYQQTPGQGLQFLFEYFSETQRNKGNFPGRFSGRQFSNSRSEMNVSTLELGDSALYLCASSFRSADEAFFGQGTRLTVV.

The CDR3 spells CASSILAGGTGNEQFF. The CDR3 bases are TGTGCCAGCAGTATCCTAGCGGGAGGAACCGGGAATGAGCAGTTCTTC. The chain is built from TRBV11-2 and TRBJ2-1; TRBD2 aligns across 11 bases. Per germline, CDR1 SGHAT and CDR2 FQNNGV. Trimming took 6 bases from V and 7 from J; bases not matched to a gene: 11. The CDR3 sequence is 16 residues long.

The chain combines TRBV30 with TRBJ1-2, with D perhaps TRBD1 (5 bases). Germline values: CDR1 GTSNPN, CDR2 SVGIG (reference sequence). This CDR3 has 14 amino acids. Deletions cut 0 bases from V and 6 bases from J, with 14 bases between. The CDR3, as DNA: TGTGCCTGGAGTGTACAGGAATTGAAAAATGGCTACACCTTC. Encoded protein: CAWSVQELKNGYTF. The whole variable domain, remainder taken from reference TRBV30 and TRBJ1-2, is SQTIHQWPATLVQPVGSPLSLECTVEGTSNPNLYWYRQAAGRGLQLLFYSVGIGQISSEVPQNLSASRPQDRQFILSSKKLLLSDSGFYLCAWSVQELKNGYTFGSGTRLTVV.

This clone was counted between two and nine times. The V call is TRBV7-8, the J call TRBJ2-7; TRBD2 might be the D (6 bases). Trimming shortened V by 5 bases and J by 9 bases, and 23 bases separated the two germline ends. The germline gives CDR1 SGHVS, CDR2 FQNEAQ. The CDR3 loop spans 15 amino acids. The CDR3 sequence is CASSPGTFSPAGQYF. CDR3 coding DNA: TGTGCCAGCAGCCCCGGGACTTTTTCTCCCGCGGGGCAGTACTTC. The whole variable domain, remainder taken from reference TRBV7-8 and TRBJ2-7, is GAGVSQSPRYKVAKRGQDVALRCDPISGHVSLFWYQQALGQGPEFLTYFQNEAQLDKSGLPSDRFFAERPEGSVSTLKIQRTQQEDSAVYLCASSPGTFSPAGQYFGPGTRLTVT.

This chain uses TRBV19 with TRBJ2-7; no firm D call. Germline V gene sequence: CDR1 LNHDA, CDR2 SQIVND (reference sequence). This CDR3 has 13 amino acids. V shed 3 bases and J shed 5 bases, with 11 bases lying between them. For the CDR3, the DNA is TGTGCCAGTAGTATCGAAACATGGGACGAGCAGTACTTC. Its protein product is CASSIETWDEQYF.

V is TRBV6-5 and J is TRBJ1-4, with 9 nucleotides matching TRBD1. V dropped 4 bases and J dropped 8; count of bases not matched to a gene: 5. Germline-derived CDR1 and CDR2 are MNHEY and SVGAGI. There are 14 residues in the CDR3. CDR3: CASSSGTGREKLFF. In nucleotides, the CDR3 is TGTGCCAGCAGTTCCGGGACAGGGCGGGAAAAACTGTTTTTT.